The next 4 T cell receptor beta chains were all read from a single sample in a study of PD-1 blockade in classical Hodgkin lymphoma. Each of the patients experienced relapse following autologous stem cell transplantation, and their brentuximab vedotin exposure differed. TCRdb keeps only in-frame clones here, not all; method: immunoSEQ multiplex PCR. The sample records 55,000 to 75,000 clones, about 70% being singletons. Sequenced here: peripheral blood mononuclear cells (PBMCs), sampled before the second cycle of nivolumab. The source of these receptors is a human donor with classical Hodgkin lymphoma.

In its sample, this clone was seen once. The CDR3 reads CASSAPGTEGGYTF. CDR3 nucleotide sequence: TGTGCCAGCAGCGCCCCCGGGACGGAAGGGGGCTACACCTTC. V usage is TRBV11-2 and J usage is TRBJ1-2; weak D call: TRBD1 (5 bases). The CDR3 runs to 14 residues. The ends were cut back, 5 bases at V and 8 bases at J, with 18 bases in the middle. Germline V CDR1 and CDR2: SGHAT, FQNNGV.

The chain employs TRBV9 and TRBJ1-2; D remains ambiguous. V lost 0 bases, J lost 2 bases, and 8 bases lay in between. The CDR3 covers 14 residues. From germline, CDR1 is SGDLS and CDR2 YYNGEE. This CDR3 reads CASSVAGENYGYTF. CDR3 nucleotides: TGTGCCAGCAGCGTAGCTGGGGAAAACTATGGCTACACCTTC.

Details on this clone: A read error may account for a junction end that differs from germline. Within the sample, other DNA sequences also encode this same CDR3. The rearrangement links TRBV27 to TRBJ2-4, with no clear D. This CDR3 comprises 14 residues. Per the germline V gene, CDR1 is MNHEY and CDR2 is SMNVEV (reference sequence). The CDR3 spells CASSLWGTKNIQYF. The CDR3 region has the DNA TGTGCCAGCAGTTTATGGGGAACCAAAAACATTCAGTACTTT.

V usage is TRBV29-1 and J usage is TRBJ1-2, with TRBD1 identical over 10 bases. V dropped 0 bases and J dropped 4; count of bases not matched to a gene: 5. Germline CDR1 and CDR2: SQVTM and ANQGSEA. The length of the CDR3 is 15 residues. In DNA, the CDR3 is TGCAGCGTTGAAGACCTGCGGACAGGGGGCTATGGCTACACCTTC. It yields the protein CSVEDLRTGGYGYTF.